The clone carrying this TCR beta chain was recorded many times. Its antigen is unidentified. The CDR3 spans 15 residues. V was pared by 5 bases and J by 4 bases, with 17 bases between. Germline V gene data show CDR1 as SGHVS and CDR2 as FQNEAQ. RNA transcripts yielded amplified TCR beta CDR3 regions. RT-PCR in the first round used HTBI primers; a second-round multiplex PCR followed. MiXCR was run by TCRdb on the multiplex PCR reads, yielding one entry per CDR3 protein. This table has 900,000 to 1,200,000 distinct CDR3 sequences, around a third appearing once. This entry belongs to a study of Graves' ophthalmopathy and Graves' hyperthyroidism. Whole-study context: Where ophthalmopathy was absent within 18 months of follow-up, hyperthyroidism was stable. Study-wide findings and caveats: Cross-validated, the 13-signature model showed 87.88%/81.08% sensitivity/specificity, and 80%/75% in the test set. Blood also held most thyroid clonotypes expanded above 0.001 frequency.

This sequence was found in an adult man with Graves' hyperthyroidism. This chain links TRBV7-8 with TRBJ1-2, with D perhaps TRBD1 (6 bases). Sequencing was done on a sample of peripheral blood or thyroid tissue (not recorded which). This chain's CDR3 is CASSLGGGGGYGYTF. DNA for the CDR3: TGTGCCAGCAGCCTAGGCGGGGGCGGGGGCTATGGCTACACCTTC.